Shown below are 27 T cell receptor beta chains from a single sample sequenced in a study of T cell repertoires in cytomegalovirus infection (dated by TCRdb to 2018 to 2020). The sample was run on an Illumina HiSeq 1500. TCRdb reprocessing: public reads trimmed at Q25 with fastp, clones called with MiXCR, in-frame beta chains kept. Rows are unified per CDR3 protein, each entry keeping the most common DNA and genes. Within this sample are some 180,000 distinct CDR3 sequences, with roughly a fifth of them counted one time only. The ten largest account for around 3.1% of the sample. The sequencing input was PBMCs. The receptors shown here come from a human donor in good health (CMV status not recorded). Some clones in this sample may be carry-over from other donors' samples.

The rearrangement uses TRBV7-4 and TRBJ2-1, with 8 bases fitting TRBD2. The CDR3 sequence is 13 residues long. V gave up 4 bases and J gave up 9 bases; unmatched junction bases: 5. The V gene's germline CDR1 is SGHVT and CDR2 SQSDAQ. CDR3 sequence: CASSSSGRIEQFF. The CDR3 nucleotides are TGTGCCAGCAGCTCTAGCGGGCGGATTGAGCAGTTCTTC.

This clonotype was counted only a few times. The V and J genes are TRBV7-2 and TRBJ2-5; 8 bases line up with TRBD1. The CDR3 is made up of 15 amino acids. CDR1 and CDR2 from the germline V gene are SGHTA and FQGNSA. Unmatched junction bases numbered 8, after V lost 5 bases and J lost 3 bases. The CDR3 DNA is TGTGCCAGCAGCCAGGGGGACAGGACCGAAGAGACCCAGTACTTC. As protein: CASSQGDRTEETQYF.

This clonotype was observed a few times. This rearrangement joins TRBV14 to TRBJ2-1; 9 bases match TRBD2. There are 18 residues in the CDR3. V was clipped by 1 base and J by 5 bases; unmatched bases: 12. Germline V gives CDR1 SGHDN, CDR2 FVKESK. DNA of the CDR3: TGTGCCAGCAGCCAAGTGTACGGCGGGAGGGCCATCCACAATGAGCAGTTCTTC. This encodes CASSQVYGGRAIHNEQFF.

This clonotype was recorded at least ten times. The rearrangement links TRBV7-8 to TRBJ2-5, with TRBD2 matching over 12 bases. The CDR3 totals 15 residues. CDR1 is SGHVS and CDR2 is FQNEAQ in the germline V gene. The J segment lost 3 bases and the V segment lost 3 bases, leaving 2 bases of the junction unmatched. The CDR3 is CASSFTSGGKETQYF. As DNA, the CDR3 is TGTGCCAGCAGCTTCACTAGCGGGGGGAAAGAGACCCAGTACTTC.

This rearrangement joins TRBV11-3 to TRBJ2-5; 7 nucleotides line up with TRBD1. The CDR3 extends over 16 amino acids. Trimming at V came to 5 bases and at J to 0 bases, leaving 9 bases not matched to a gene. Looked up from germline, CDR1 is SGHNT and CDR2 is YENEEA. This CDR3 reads CASSEGAGRHQETQYF. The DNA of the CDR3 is TGTGCCAGCAGCGAGGGGGCAGGACGGCACCAAGAGACCCAGTACTTC.

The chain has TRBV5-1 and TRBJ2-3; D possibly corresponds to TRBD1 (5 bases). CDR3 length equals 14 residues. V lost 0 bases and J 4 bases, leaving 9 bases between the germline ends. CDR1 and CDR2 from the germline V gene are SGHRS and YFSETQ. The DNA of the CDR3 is TGCGCCAGCAGCTTGGATCAGGGCGCAGATACGCAGTATTTT. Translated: CASSLDQGADTQYF.

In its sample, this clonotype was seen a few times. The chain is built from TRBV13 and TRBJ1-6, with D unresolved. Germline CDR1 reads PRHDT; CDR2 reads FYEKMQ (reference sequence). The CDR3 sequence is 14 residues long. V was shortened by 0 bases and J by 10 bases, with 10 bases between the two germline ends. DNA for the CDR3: TGTGCCAGCAGCTTAGGGCAGTCAGGCTCACCCCTCCACTTT. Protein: CASSLGQSGSPLHF.

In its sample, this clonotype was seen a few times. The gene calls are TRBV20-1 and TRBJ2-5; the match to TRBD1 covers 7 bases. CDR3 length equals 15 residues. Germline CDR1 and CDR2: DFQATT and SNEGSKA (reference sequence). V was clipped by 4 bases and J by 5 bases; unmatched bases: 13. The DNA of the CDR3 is TGCAGTGCTATCCGCCGACAGGGATCAGGGGAGACCCAGTACTTC. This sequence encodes CSAIRRQGSGETQYF.

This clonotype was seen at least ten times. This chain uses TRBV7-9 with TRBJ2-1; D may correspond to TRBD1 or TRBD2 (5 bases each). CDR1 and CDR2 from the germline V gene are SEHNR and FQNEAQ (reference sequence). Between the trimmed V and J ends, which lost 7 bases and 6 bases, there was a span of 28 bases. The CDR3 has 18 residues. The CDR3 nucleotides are TGTGCCAGCATCGGGACGCGGACGCGCGCCCGTACGGGCAATGAGCAGTTCTTC. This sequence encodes CASIGTRTRARTGNEQFF.

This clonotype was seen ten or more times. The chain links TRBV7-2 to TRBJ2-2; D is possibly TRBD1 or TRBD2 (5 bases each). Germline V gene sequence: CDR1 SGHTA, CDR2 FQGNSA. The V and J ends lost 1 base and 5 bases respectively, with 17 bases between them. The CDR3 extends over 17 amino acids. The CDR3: CASSLVRARERTGELFF. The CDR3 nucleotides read TGTGCCAGCAGCTTAGTTCGCGCCAGGGAGAGAACCGGGGAGCTGTTTTTT. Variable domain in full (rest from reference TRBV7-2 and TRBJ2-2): GAGVSQSPSNKVTEKGKDVELRCDPISGHTALYWYRQSLGQGLEFLIYFQGNSAPDKSGLPSDRFSAERTGGSVSTLTIQRTQQEDSAVYLCASSLVRARERTGELFFGEGSRLTVL.

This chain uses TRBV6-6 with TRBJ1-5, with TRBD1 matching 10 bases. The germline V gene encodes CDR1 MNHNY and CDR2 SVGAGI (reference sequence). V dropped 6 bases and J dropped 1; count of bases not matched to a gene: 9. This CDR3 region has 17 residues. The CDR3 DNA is TGTGCCAGCAGCCCCCCACCGGGACAGGGGAGCAATCAGCCCCAGCATTTT. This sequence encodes CASSPPPGQGSNQPQHF.

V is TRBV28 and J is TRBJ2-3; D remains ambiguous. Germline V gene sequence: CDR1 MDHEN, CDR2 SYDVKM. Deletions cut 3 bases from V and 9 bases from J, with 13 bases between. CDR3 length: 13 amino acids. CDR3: CASSLGKLDTQYF. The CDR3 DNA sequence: TGTGCCAGCAGTTTGGGAAAGCTTGACACGCAGTATTTT.

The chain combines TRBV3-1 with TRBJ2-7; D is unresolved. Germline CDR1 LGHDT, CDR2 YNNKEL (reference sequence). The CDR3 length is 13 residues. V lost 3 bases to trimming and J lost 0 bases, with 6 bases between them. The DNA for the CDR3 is TGTGCCAGCAGCCAGAGGCGCTCCTACGAGCAGTACTTC. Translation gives CASSQRRSYEQYF.

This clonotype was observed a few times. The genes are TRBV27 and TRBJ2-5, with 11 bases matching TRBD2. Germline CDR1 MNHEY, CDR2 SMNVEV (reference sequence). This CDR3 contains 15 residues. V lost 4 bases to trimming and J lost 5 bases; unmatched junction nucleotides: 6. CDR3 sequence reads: CASSSGLAAWETQYF. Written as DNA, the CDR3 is TGTGCCAGCAGTTCGGGACTAGCGGCCTGGGAGACCCAGTACTTC.

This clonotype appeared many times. The CDR3, as DNA: TGTGCCAGCAGCTTCGTATTGGGGTCAGGGGAGCTGTTTTTT. Translating gives CASSFVLGSGELFF. V and J are TRBV11-2 and TRBJ2-2; D call uncertain. This CDR3 comprises 14 residues. The V and J ends lost 3 bases and 8 bases respectively, with 13 bases between them. CDR1 is SGHAT, CDR2 FQNNGV, per germline.

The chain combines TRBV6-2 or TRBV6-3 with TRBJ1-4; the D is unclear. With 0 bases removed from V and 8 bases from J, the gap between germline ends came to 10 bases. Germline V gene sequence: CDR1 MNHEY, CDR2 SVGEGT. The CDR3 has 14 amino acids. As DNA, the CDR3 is TGTGCCAGCAGTTACTCTCCCCCGAGCGAAAAACTGTTTTTT. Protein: CASSYSPPSEKLFF.

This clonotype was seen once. The CDR3 loop is CASSPPSGEELFF. In DNA form, the CDR3 reads TGTGCCAGCAGTCCCCCAAGTGGGGAGGAGCTGTTTTTT. The chain is built from TRBV28 and TRBJ2-2; D remains unclear. The V gene's germline CDR1 is MDHEN and CDR2 SYDVKM. V was clipped by 5 bases and J by 10 bases, with 14 bases between them. CDR3 length: 13 residues.

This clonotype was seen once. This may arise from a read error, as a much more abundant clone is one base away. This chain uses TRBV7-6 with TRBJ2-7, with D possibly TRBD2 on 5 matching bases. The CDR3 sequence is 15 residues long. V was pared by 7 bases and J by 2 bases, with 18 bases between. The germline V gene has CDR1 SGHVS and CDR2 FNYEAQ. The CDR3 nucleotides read TGTGCCAGCATCCGGGGTCAACAGTTGGCCTACGAGCAGTACTTC. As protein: CASIRGQQLAYEQYF.

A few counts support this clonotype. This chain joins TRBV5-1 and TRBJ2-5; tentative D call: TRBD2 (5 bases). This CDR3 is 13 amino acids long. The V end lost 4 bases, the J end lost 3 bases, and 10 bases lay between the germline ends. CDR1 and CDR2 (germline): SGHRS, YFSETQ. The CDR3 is CASSPEGKETQYF. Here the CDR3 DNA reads TGCGCCAGCAGCCCCGAGGGTAAAGAGACCCAGTACTTC.

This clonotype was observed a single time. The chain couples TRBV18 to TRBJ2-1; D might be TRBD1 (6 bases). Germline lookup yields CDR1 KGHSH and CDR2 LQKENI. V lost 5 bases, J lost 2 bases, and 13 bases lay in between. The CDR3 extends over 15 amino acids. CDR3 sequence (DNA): TGTGCCAGCTCAAGACAGGAGTTACCCTACAATGAGCAGTTCTTC. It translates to CASSRQELPYNEQFF.

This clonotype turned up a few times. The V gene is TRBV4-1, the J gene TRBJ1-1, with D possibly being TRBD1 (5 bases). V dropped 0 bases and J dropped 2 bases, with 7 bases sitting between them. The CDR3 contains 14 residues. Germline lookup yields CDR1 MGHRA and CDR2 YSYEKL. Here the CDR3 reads CASSQDRTNTEAFF. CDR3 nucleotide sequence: TGCGCCAGCAGCCAAGACAGGACAAACACTGAAGCTTTCTTT.

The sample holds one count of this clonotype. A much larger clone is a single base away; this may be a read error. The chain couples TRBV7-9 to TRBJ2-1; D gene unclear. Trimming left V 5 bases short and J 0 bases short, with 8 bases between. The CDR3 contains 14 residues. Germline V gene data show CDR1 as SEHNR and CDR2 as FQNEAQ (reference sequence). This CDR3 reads CASSPTHSYNEQFF. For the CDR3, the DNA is TGTGCCAGCAGCCCTACGCACTCCTACAATGAGCAGTTCTTC.

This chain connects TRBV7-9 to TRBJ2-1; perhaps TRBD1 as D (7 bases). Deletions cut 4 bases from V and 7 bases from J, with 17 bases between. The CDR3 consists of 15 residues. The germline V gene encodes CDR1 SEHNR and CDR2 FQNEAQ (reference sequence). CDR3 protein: CASSSTRGASNEQFF. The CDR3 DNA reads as TGTGCCAGCAGCTCGACCAGGGGGGCTTCGAATGAGCAGTTCTTC.

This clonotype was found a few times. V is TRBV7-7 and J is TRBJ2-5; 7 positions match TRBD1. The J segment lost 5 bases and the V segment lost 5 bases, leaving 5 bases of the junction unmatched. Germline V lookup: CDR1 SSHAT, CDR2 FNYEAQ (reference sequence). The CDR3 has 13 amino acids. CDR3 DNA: TGTGCCAGCAGCGCCGACAGGGCCGAGACCCAGTACTTC. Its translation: CASSADRAETQYF. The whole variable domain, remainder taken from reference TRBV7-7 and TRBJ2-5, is GAGVSQSPRYKVTKRGQDVTLRCDPISSHATLYWYQQALGQGPEFLTYFNYEAQPDKSGLPSDRFSAERPEGSISTLTIQRTEQRDSAMYRCASSADRAETQYFGPGTRLLVL.

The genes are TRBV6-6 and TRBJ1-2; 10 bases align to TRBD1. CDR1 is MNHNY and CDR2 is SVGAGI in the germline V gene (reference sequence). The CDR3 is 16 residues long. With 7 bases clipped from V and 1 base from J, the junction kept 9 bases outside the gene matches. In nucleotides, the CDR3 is TGTGCCAGCACTGGGGACAGGGGACGTGATAACTATGGCTACACCTTC. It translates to CASTGDRGRDNYGYTF.

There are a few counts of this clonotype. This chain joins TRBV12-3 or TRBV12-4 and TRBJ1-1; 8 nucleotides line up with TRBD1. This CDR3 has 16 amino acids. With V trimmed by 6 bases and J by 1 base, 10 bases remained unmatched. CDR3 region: CASSPPGQEPNTEAFF. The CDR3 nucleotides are TGTGCCAGCAGCCCGCCGGGACAGGAACCGAACACTGAAGCTTTCTTT.

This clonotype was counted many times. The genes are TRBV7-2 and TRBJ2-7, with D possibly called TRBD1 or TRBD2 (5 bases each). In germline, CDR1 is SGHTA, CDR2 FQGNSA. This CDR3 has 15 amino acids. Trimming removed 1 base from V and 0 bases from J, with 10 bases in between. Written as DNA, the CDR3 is TGTGCCAGCAGCTTAGAATGGGGGAACTCCTACGAGCAGTACTTC. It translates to CASSLEWGNSYEQYF.